This passage covers 11 T cell receptor beta chains from one sample sequenced in a study of T cells in localized non-small cell lung cancer. Generated by immunoSEQ multiplex PCR, the TCRdb table keeps only in-frame clones and is missing some. The sample has fewer than 100,000 clones, around 82% seen once; the top ten hold 8% to 10%. Here the sequenced sample was peripheral blood, taken before any cancer treatment. The receptors were gathered from a female donor older than 55 with stage I lung adenocarcinoma.

This chain connects TRBV5-8 to TRBJ1-3; weak D call: TRBD1 (5 bases). This CDR3 is built from 15 residues. Trimming cost V 4 bases and J 0 bases, with 11 bases left between them. Germline values: CDR1 SGHTS, CDR2 YDEGEE. DNA for the CDR3: TGTGCCAGCAGCCGAGGGACTGACTCTGGAAACACCATATATTTT. This translates into CASSRGTDSGNTIYF.

The J gene is TRBJ2-1, the V gene TRBV28, with D unclear. Germline V lookup: CDR1 MDHEN, CDR2 SYDVKM. The CDR3 totals 12 residues. Between the trimmed V and J ends, which lost 5 bases and 8 bases, there was a span of 10 bases. The CDR3 nucleotides read TGTGCCAGCAGTACTCGGTGGGATGAGCAGTTCTTC. Translation: CASSTRWDEQFF.

V is TRBV7-2 and J is TRBJ2-7; D possibly corresponds to TRBD1 (6 bases). This CDR3 region has 15 residues. Germline V CDR1 and CDR2: SGHTA, FQGNSA. Trimming shortened V by 3 bases and J by 3 bases, and 15 bases separated the two germline ends. DNA of the CDR3: TGTGCCAGCAGCTTCCGGGACACGGCCCACTACGAGCAGTACTTC. Translation gives CASSFRDTAHYEQYF.

In its sample, this clone was seen a few times. The junction departs from germline at one end; a sequencing error may be responsible. The V and J genes are TRBV7-7 and TRBJ2-1; the D gene is possibly TRBD1 (6 bases). The CDR3 length is 14 residues. The germline V gene encodes CDR1 SSHAT and CDR2 FNYEAQ (reference sequence). The CDR3 DNA reads as TGTGCTAGCAGCTTAGCCTTGACAGGACATGAGCAGTTCTTC. Translation: CASSLALTGHEQFF. Together with reference TRBV7-7 and TRBJ2-1, the CDR3 gives the full variable domain: GAGVSQSPRYKVTKRGQDVTLRCDPISSHATLYWYQQALGQGPEFLTYFNYEAQPDKSGLPSDRFSAERPEGSISTLTIQRTEQRDSAMYRCASSLALTGHEQFFGPGTRLTVL.

The chain combines TRBV10-3 with TRBJ2-5; 7 nucleotides align to TRBD1. Unmatched junction bases numbered 13, after V lost 10 bases and J lost 2 bases. The CDR3 covers 15 residues. The germline V gene encodes CDR1 ENHRY and CDR2 SYGVKD. In nucleotides, the CDR3 is TGTGCCACAAGAGGGACAGCGGAGCTACAAGAGACCCAGTACTTC. Translating it yields CATRGTAELQETQYF.

The chain joins TRBV29-1 to TRBJ1-1; TRBD1 is a possible D gene (6 bases). CDR3 size: 16 residues. CDR1 is SQVTM, CDR2 ANQGSEA, per germline. V gave up 4 bases and J gave up 3 bases, with 21 bases separating them. CDR3 region: CSVGDQGQGGYTEAFF. The DNA for the CDR3 is TGCAGCGTTGGGGATCAGGGCCAAGGGGGGTACACTGAAGCTTTCTTT.

This clone showed up just once. This sequence joins TRBV7-2 and TRBJ2-3; 9 nucleotides match TRBD2. Germline V gives CDR1 SGHTA, CDR2 FQGNSA. The V gene end was trimmed by 3 bases and the J gene end by 5 bases; junction bases not matched to a gene: 6. The CDR3 runs 15 residues. Written as DNA, the CDR3 is TGTGCCAGCAGCTTCGGGCGGGGGGGTCAAGATACGCAGTATTTT. It is translated as CASSFGRGGQDTQYF.

This chain connects TRBV30 to TRBJ2-7; D is undetermined. CDR1 is GTSNPN and CDR2 is SVGIG in the germline V gene (reference sequence). This CDR3 has 11 amino acids. Deletions cut 2 bases from V and 5 bases from J, with 7 bases between. The CDR3 nucleotides are TGTGCCTGGAGTAACCCAGACGAGCAGTACTTC. Protein product: CAWSNPDEQYF.

The chain carries TRBV4-1 and TRBJ1-4; maybe TRBD1 (6 bases). The germline V gene encodes CDR1 MGHRA and CDR2 YSYEKL. The CDR3 extends over 15 amino acids. Trimming cost V 8 bases and J 8 bases, with 21 bases left between them. DNA for the CDR3: TGCGCCAGCGGGAGGGGGAACGGGGGAATCGAAAAACTGTTTTTT. Translated: CASGRGNGGIEKLFF.

A single count supports this clone. This chain links TRBV11-2 with TRBJ1-6; D perhaps matches TRBD1 (6 bases). The CDR3 sequence is 17 residues long. Germline V gene data show CDR1 as SGHAT and CDR2 as FQNNGV. V shed 5 bases and J shed 6 bases, with 20 bases lying between them. As DNA, the CDR3 is TGTGCCAGCAGCGTCCAGGGGCTCGGGGCAGGTAATTCACCCCTCCACTTT. It translates to CASSVQGLGAGNSPLHF.

This clone showed up just a few times. The chain employs TRBV30 and TRBJ2-2; 12 bases align to TRBD2. After removal of 1 base from V and 5 bases from J, the junction contained 5 bases not matched to a gene. Germline lookup yields CDR1 GTSNPN and CDR2 SVGIG (reference sequence). The CDR3 extends over 16 amino acids. The CDR3 spells CAWSGLAGGRTGELFF. The CDR3 nucleotides are TGTGCCTGGAGTGGGCTAGCGGGGGGGCGGACCGGGGAGCTGTTTTTT.